This entry features one T cell receptor beta chain sequence. Its target is not known. Germline values: CDR1 SGHTA, CDR2 FQGNSA. V lost 2 bases and J lost 5, with 6 bases in between. The CDR3 has 12 amino acids. The data stem from a study of siplizumab effects on memory and regulatory T cells. Only in-frame clones appear in the TCRdb table, and some are missing; sequencing was by immunoSEQ multiplex PCR. The top ten hold roughly 0.15% of the sample, which has some 100,000 clones, approximately 92% seen once. Study-wide results and limits: The authors did not confirm suppressive function in proliferating Tregs from siplizumab cultures.

The material sequenced was CD4+ T cells sorted from blood. The V gene is TRBV7-2, the J gene TRBJ2-5; D not certain. The TCR was taken from a human donor in good health. CDR3 loop: CASSLIGETQYF. The CDR3 coding sequence is TGTGCCAGCAGCTTAATTGGGGAGACCCAGTACTTC.